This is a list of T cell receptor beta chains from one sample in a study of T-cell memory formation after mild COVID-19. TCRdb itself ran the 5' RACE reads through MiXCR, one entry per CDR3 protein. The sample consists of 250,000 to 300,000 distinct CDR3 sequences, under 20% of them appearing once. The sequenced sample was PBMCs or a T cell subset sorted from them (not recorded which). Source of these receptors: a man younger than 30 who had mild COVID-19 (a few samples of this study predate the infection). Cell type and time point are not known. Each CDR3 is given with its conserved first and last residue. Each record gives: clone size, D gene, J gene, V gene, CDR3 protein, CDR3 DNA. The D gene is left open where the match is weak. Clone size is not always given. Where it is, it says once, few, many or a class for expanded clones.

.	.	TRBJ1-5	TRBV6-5	CASRPSSNQPQHF	TGTGCCAGCAGGCCAAGTAGCAATCAGCCCCAGCATTTT
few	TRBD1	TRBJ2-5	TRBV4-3	CASSQVVGTGLQETQYF	TGCGCCAGCAGCCAAGTGGTCGGGACAGGGCTCCAAGAGACCCAGTACTTC
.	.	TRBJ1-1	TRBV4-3	CASSQDIGRPEAFF	TGCGCCAGCAGCCAAGATATTGGGAGACCTGAAGCTTTCTTT
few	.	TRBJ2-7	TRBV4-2	CASSQEAGSSSYEQYF	TGTGCCAGCAGCCAAGAAGCTGGGTCTAGCTCCTACGAGCAGTACTTC
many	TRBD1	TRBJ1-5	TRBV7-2	CASSAGTGVQPQHF	TGTGCCAGCAGCGCCGGGACAGGGGTCCAGCCCCAGCATTTT
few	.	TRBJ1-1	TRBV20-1	CSASLFVGSTEAFF	TGCAGTGCTAGTTTATTCGTAGGGAGCACTGAAGCTTTCTTT
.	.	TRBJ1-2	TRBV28	CASSPLTGKGYTF	TGTGCCAGCAGTCCACTCACAGGGAAGGGCTACACCTTC
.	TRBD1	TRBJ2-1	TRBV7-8	CASNRDRGNGEQFF	TGTGCCAGCAACCGGGACAGGGGTAACGGTGAGCAGTTCTTC
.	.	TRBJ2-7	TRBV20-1	CSGGGPDEQYF	TGCAGTGGAGGGGGACCTGACGAGCAGTACTTC
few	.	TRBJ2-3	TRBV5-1	CASSPRGAGDTQYF	TGCGCCAGCAGCCCAAGGGGGGCAGGGGATACGCAGTATTTT
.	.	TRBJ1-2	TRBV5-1	CASSPGAYGYTF	TGCGCCAGCAGCCCCGGGGCCTATGGCTACACCTTC
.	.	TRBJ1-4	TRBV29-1	CSVSRTSIVEKLFF	TGCAGCGTATCCAGGACTTCCATTGTTGAAAAACTGTTTTTT
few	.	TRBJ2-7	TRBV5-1	CASRPDTSSYEQYF	TGCGCCAGCAGACCAGACACAAGCTCCTACGAGCAGTACTTC
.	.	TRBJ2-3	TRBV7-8	CASSLIARDTQYF	TGTGCCAGCAGCTTAATAGCGCGGGATACGCAGTATTTT
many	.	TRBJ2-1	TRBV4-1	CASSLGGHRDGGYNEQFF	TGCGCCAGCAGCCTGGGTGGACACAGGGACGGGGGCTACAATGAGCAGTTCTTC
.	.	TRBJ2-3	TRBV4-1	CASSQVQGTDTQYF	TGCGCCAGCAGCCAAGTACAGGGCACAGATACGCAGTATTTT
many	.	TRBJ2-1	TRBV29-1	CSARAYNEQFF	TGCAGCGCGCGTGCCTACAATGAGCAGTTCTTC
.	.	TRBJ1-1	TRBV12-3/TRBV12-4	CASSFSRDMGGWWTEAFF	TGTGCCAGCAGTTTCTCCCGGGACATGGGAGGTTGGTGGACTGAAGCTTTCTTT
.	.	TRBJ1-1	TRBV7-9	CASATWRGNTEAFF	TGTGCCAGCGCTACCTGGCGGGGAAACACTGAAGCTTTCTTT
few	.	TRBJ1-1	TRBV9	CASSVSGVNTEAFF	TGTGCCAGCAGCGTGTCAGGGGTTAACACTGAAGCTTTCTTT
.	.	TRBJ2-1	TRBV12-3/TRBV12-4	CASTPSGNPRDEQFF	TGTGCCAGCACCCCATCCGGGAACCCAAGGGATGAGCAGTTCTTC
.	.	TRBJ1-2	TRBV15	CATSRPPDTHNFF	TGTGCCACCAGCAGACCACCGGACACCCACAACTTCTTC
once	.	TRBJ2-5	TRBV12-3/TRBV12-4	CASSLSSGGSETQYF	TGTGCCAGCAGTTTATCCTCGGGGGGCAGCGAGACCCAGTACTTC
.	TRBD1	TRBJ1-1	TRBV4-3	CASSSQGMPFF	TGCGCCAGCAGTTCACAGGGGATGCCTTTCTTT
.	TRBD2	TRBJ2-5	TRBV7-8	CASSLGTNKETQYF	TGTGCCAGCAGCCTAGGGACTAACAAAGAGACCCAGTACTTC
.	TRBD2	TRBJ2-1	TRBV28	CASSALSGGSYNEQFF	TGTGCCAGCAGTGCCCTCAGCGGGGGATCCTACAATGAGCAGTTCTTC
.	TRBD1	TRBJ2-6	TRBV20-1	CSASDRAPSGANVLTF	TGCAGTGCGAGCGACAGGGCCCCGTCTGGGGCCAACGTCCTGACTTTC
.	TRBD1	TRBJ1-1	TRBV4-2	CASSRAGQGNTEAFF	TGTGCCAGCAGCCGTGCCGGACAGGGGAACACTGAAGCTTTCTTT
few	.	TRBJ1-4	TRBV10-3	CAISEGGDFPNEKLFF	TGTGCCATCAGTGAAGGAGGGGACTTCCCTAATGAAAAACTGTTTTTT
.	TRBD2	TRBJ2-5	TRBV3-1	CASRSGGTQYF	TGTGCCAGCAGATCGGGGGGGACCCAGTACTTC
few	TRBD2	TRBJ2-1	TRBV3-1	CASGGLAGSEQFF	TGTGCCAGCGGAGGACTAGCGGGGAGTGAGCAGTTCTTC
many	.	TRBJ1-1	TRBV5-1	CASSQTGGNTEAFF	TGCGCCAGCAGCCAGACGGGGGGAAACACTGAAGCTTTCTTT
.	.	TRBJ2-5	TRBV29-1	CSVRLWETQYF	TGCAGCGTAAGGCTATGGGAGACCCAGTACTTC
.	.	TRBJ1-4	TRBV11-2	CASSFESGVTNEKLFF	TGTGCCAGCAGCTTTGAGTCAGGGGTGACTAATGAAAAACTGTTTTTT
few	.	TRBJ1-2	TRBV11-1	CASSSAGYGYTF	TGTGCCAGCAGCTCAGCAGGGTATGGCTACACCTTC
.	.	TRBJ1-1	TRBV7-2	CASSLSWTGNTEAFF	TGTGCCAGCAGCTTATCGTGGACGGGGAACACTGAAGCTTTCTTT
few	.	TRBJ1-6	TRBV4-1	CASNRGQGLNNSPLHF	TGCGCCAGCAACCGGGGCCAGGGGCTAAATAATTCACCCCTCCACTTT
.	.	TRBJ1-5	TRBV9	CASSVGGVSNQPQHF	TGTGCCAGCAGCGTGGGAGGGGTTAGCAATCAGCCCCAGCATTTT
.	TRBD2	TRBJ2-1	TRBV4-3	CASSQDRLAGGLGEQFF	TGCGCCAGCAGCCAAGATCGGCTAGCGGGGGGGCTGGGTGAGCAGTTCTTC
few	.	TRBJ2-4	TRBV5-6	CASSLRYRAKNIQYF	TGTGCCAGCAGCTTGAGATATCGTGCCAAAAACATTCAGTACTTC
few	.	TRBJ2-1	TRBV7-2	CASTFFVSPPQEQFF	TGTGCCAGCACCTTCTTTGTTAGTCCCCCACAGGAGCAGTTCTTC
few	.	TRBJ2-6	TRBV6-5	CASTQNPPGANVLTF	TGTGCCAGCACCCAAAATCCCCCTGGGGCCAACGTCCTGACTTTC
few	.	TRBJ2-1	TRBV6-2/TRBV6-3	CASSYPWTVPSAYNEQFF	TGTGCCAGCAGTTACCCCTGGACTGTACCGAGCGCCTACAATGAGCAGTTCTTC
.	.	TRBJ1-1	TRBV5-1	CASSLGAARLDVIDTEAFF	TGCGCCAGCAGCTTGGGAGCTGCTAGGTTGGACGTCATTGACACTGAAGCTTTCTTT
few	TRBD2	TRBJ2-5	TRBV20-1	CSARDWTSGGKTQYF	TGCAGTGCTAGAGATTGGACTAGCGGGGGAAAGACCCAGTACTTC
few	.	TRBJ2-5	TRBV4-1	CASSQGTSVGTQYF	TGCGCCAGCAGCCAAGGCACATCCGTTGGGACCCAGTACTTC
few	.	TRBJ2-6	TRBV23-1	CASPTPGRIFSSGANVLTF	TGCGCCAGCCCCACCCCTGGCAGGATCTTTTCGTCTGGGGCCAACGTCCTGACTTTC
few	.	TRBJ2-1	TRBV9	CASSVEGSRVFF	TGTGCCAGCAGCGTAGAAGGGTCGAGGGTGTTCTTC